A selection of T cell receptor beta chains follows, all from one sample in a study of T cell responses to AZD1222 COVID-19 vaccine. Using immunoSEQ multiplex PCR, the repertoire was profiled, and TCRdb retains in-frame clones only, with some absent. The sample holds some 120,000 clones, over 75% seen once. Sequenced material: peripheral blood, taken on day 0 of AZD1222 vaccination. These receptors originate from an adult in good health. Both conserved end residues are part of each CDR3. The order of the fields is clone size, D gene, V gene, J gene, CDR3 DNA, CDR3 protein. The D gene is left open where the match is weak. Rows give clone size only sometimes, using once, few, many, or a class for an expanded clone.

abundance: -; d_gene: -; v_gene: TRBV2; j_gene: TRBJ1-3; CDR3nt: TGTGCCAGCAGCGCCCAGGACTTCTCTGGAAACACCATATATTTT; CDR3aa: CASSAQDFSGNTIYF
abundance: -; d_gene: -; v_gene: TRBV5-6; j_gene: TRBJ1-2; CDR3nt: TGTGCCAGCAGCCCGAGCAGGCTCCCACTATGGGGCTACACCTTC; CDR3aa: CASSPSRLPLWGYTF
abundance: -; d_gene: -; v_gene: TRBV27; j_gene: TRBJ2-7; CDR3nt: TGTGCCAGCAGTAAAGGGGTCTTGTACGAGCAGTACTTC; CDR3aa: CASSKGVLYEQYF
abundance: -; d_gene: -; v_gene: TRBV9; j_gene: TRBJ1-1; CDR3nt: TGTGCCAGCAGCTCGGGGGGCGGAATGAACACTGAAGCTTTCTTT; CDR3aa: CASSSGGGMNTEAFF
abundance: -; d_gene: TRBD1; v_gene: TRBV29-1; j_gene: TRBJ1-2; CDR3nt: TGCAGCGTTGAGTCCCGGGACAGGGGACCTTCTCGTGACTACACCTTC; CDR3aa: CSVESRDRGPSRDYTF
abundance: -; d_gene: -; v_gene: TRBV28; j_gene: TRBJ2-6; CDR3nt: TGTGCCAGCAGTTTCTTGGCTTTAAAAACCAGGGCAGCTCATGGGGCCAACGTCCTGACTTTC; CDR3aa: CASSFLALKTRAAHGANVLTF
abundance: -; d_gene: -; v_gene: TRBV6-5; j_gene: TRBJ2-3; CDR3nt: TGTGCCAGCAGTTCCGGGGTCTCAGATACGCAGTATTTT; CDR3aa: CASSSGVSDTQYF
abundance: -; d_gene: -; v_gene: TRBV6-5; j_gene: TRBJ1-2; CDR3nt: TGTGCCAGCAATCCGGGACGATATAACTATGGCTACACCTTC; CDR3aa: CASNPGRYNYGYTF
abundance: -; d_gene: -; v_gene: TRBV5-1; j_gene: TRBJ1-1; CDR3nt: TGCGCCAGCAGCTTGGGTGGTGAAGCTTTCTTT; CDR3aa: CASSLGGEAFF
abundance: -; d_gene: -; v_gene: TRBV27; j_gene: TRBJ2-6; CDR3nt: TGTGCCAGCAGTCAGGCCAGAGGGGCCAACGTCCTGACTTTC; CDR3aa: CASSQARGANVLTF
abundance: once; d_gene: -; v_gene: TRBV7-2; j_gene: TRBJ2-5; CDR3nt: TGTGCCAGCAGCCTAGAAGGGGTCATACTACAAGAGACCCAGTACTTC; CDR3aa: CASSLEGVILQETQYF
abundance: -; d_gene: TRBD2; v_gene: TRBV5-1; j_gene: TRBJ2-1; CDR3nt: TGCGCCAGCAGCTTGGTGGCGGGGGGGGTCACTGAGCAGTTCTTC; CDR3aa: CASSLVAGGVTEQFF
abundance: -; d_gene: -; v_gene: TRBV7-2; j_gene: TRBJ1-6; CDR3nt: TGTGCCAGCAGCGCCCAAGGGGGTAACAATTCACCCCTCCACTTT; CDR3aa: CASSAQGGNNSPLHF
abundance: -; d_gene: -; v_gene: TRBV2; j_gene: TRBJ1-4; CDR3nt: TGTGCCAGCAGTGATCAGGTCTCCGGCGGTGAAAAACTGTTTTTT; CDR3aa: CASSDQVSGGEKLFF
abundance: -; d_gene: -; v_gene: TRBV10-3; j_gene: TRBJ2-1; CDR3nt: TGTGCCATCAGTGAGTCCATCCATGAGCAGTTCTTC; CDR3aa: CAISESIHEQFF
abundance: -; d_gene: TRBD1; v_gene: TRBV7-2; j_gene: TRBJ2-2; CDR3nt: TGTGCCAGCAGCCTCCGGGACAGAAACACCGGGGAGCTGTTTTTT; CDR3aa: CASSLRDRNTGELFF
abundance: -; d_gene: -; v_gene: TRBV19; j_gene: TRBJ2-2; CDR3nt: TGTGCCAGTAGTACCCAAAATTCCGCAGTCACCGGGGAGCTGTTTTTT; CDR3aa: CASSTQNSAVTGELFF
abundance: -; d_gene: -; v_gene: TRBV27; j_gene: TRBJ2-1; CDR3nt: TGTGCCAGCAGTCTCGGTCATGAGCAGTTCTTC; CDR3aa: CASSLGHEQFF
abundance: -; d_gene: -; v_gene: TRBV28; j_gene: TRBJ1-1; CDR3nt: TGTGCCAGCCGGACAGTAGAGGACACTGAAGCTTTCTTT; CDR3aa: CASRTVEDTEAFF
abundance: -; d_gene: -; v_gene: TRBV5-6; j_gene: TRBJ1-2; CDR3nt: TGTGCCAGCGTTACAGCCGGCCTTGGCTATGGCTACACCTTC; CDR3aa: CASVTAGLGYGYTF
abundance: -; d_gene: -; v_gene: TRBV19; j_gene: TRBJ2-2; CDR3nt: TGTGCCAGTAGTATAGATGGGTACGCCGGGGAGCTGTTTTTT; CDR3aa: CASSIDGYAGELFF
abundance: -; d_gene: TRBD1; v_gene: TRBV18; j_gene: TRBJ1-1; CDR3nt: TGTGCCAGCTCACCACGCCCGGACAGGATTAACACTGAAGCTTTCTTT; CDR3aa: CASSPRPDRINTEAFF
abundance: -; d_gene: TRBD2; v_gene: TRBV19; j_gene: TRBJ2-5; CDR3nt: TGTGCCAGTAGTATGGCGCGCGGGGGGTCAGAGACCCAGTACTTC; CDR3aa: CASSMARGGSETQYF
abundance: once; d_gene: TRBD2; v_gene: TRBV4-1; j_gene: TRBJ2-5; CDR3nt: TGCGCCAGCAGCCAGGGACTAGCGGGAGAGAGGGAGACCCAGTACTTC; CDR3aa: CASSQGLAGERETQYF
abundance: -; d_gene: -; v_gene: TRBV28; j_gene: TRBJ1-2; CDR3nt: TGTGCCAGCACCGGGCGTGGGCGCGGCTATGGCTACACCTTC; CDR3aa: CASTGRGRGYGYTF
abundance: -; d_gene: TRBD2; v_gene: TRBV28; j_gene: TRBJ2-7; CDR3nt: TGTGCCAGCACCCCCCGGGGGGGGGTGGCGAGCAAAATAGCGCTATCCTACGAGCAGTACTTC; CDR3aa: CASTPRGGVASKIALSYEQYF
abundance: -; d_gene: -; v_gene: TRBV5-1; j_gene: TRBJ1-2; CDR3nt: TGCGCCAGCCGTGAGGGGGGTACGTACTATGGCTACACCTTC; CDR3aa: CASREGGTYYGYTF
abundance: -; d_gene: -; v_gene: TRBV12-3/TRBV12-4; j_gene: TRBJ1-2; CDR3nt: TGTGCCAGCAGTCGGGGGGGGGACTATGGCTACACCTTC; CDR3aa: CASSRGGDYGYTF
abundance: -; d_gene: -; v_gene: TRBV21-1; j_gene: TRBJ2-5; CDR3nt: TGTGCCAGCAGCAATTTGAGGGTCAGGGAGACCCAGTACTTC; CDR3aa: CASSNLRVRETQYF
abundance: -; d_gene: TRBD2; v_gene: TRBV28; j_gene: TRBJ2-7; CDR3nt: TGTGCCAGCAGTTTACTAGCGGGAGGTTACGAGCAGTACTTC; CDR3aa: CASSLLAGGYEQYF
abundance: -; d_gene: -; v_gene: TRBV13; j_gene: TRBJ2-1; CDR3nt: TGTGCCAGCAGCACCGAAGAGGACGCAAATGAGCAGTTCTTC; CDR3aa: CASSTEEDANEQFF
abundance: -; d_gene: -; v_gene: TRBV5-8; j_gene: TRBJ2-1; CDR3nt: TGTGCCAGCAGCTTGGCAGGGGCCTCATACAATGAGCAGTTCTTC; CDR3aa: CASSLAGASYNEQFF
abundance: -; d_gene: -; v_gene: TRBV4-1; j_gene: TRBJ2-5; CDR3nt: TGCGCCAGCAGCGGCGACCAGGGGGGGTTAGAGACCCAGTACTTC; CDR3aa: CASSGDQGGLETQYF
abundance: few; d_gene: -; v_gene: TRBV7-9; j_gene: TRBJ1-1; CDR3nt: TGTGCCAGCAGCCCAAGGCAGGGGTCGAACACTGAAGCTTTCTTT; CDR3aa: CASSPRQGSNTEAFF
abundance: -; d_gene: -; v_gene: TRBV12-3/TRBV12-4; j_gene: TRBJ1-1; CDR3nt: TGTGCCAACACCCTCGAGGAGAACACTGAAGCTTTCTTT; CDR3aa: CANTLEENTEAFF
abundance: -; d_gene: TRBD2; v_gene: TRBV5-4; j_gene: TRBJ2-2; CDR3nt: TGTGCCAGCAGCTTGTCGGCGGGAGCTCGGACCGGGGAGCTGTTTTTT; CDR3aa: CASSLSAGARTGELFF
abundance: few; d_gene: -; v_gene: TRBV9; j_gene: TRBJ2-1; CDR3nt: TGTGCCAGCAGCGTATCTCCTCGGAGCAATGAGCAGTTCTTC; CDR3aa: CASSVSPRSNEQFF
abundance: -; d_gene: -; v_gene: TRBV2; j_gene: TRBJ1-5; CDR3nt: TGTGCCAGCAGTGAAGGACGGGCAAATCAGCCCCAGCATTTT; CDR3aa: CASSEGRANQPQHF
abundance: -; d_gene: -; v_gene: TRBV25-1; j_gene: TRBJ1-1; CDR3nt: TGTGCCAGCAGTGATGCGGGGGTAACTGAAGCTTTCTTT; CDR3aa: CASSDAGVTEAFF
abundance: once; d_gene: TRBD2; v_gene: TRBV4-2; j_gene: TRBJ2-3; CDR3nt: TGTGCCAGCAGCCAGCAGCGGGGGGGCTTAGATACGCAGTATTTT; CDR3aa: CASSQQRGGLDTQYF
abundance: -; d_gene: -; v_gene: TRBV9; j_gene: TRBJ2-5; CDR3nt: TGTGCCAGCAGCCCCCAGACCAGGGTAGAGACCCAGTACTTC; CDR3aa: CASSPQTRVETQYF
abundance: -; d_gene: -; v_gene: TRBV10-3; j_gene: TRBJ1-1; CDR3nt: TGTGCCATCAGTGGGGACGGTTTGAACACTGAAGCTTTCTTT; CDR3aa: CAISGDGLNTEAFF
abundance: -; d_gene: -; v_gene: TRBV28; j_gene: TRBJ1-1; CDR3nt: TGTGCCAGCAGTTCCTCCACCGAGAACACTGAAGCTTTCTTT; CDR3aa: CASSSSTENTEAFF
abundance: -; d_gene: -; v_gene: TRBV7-2; j_gene: TRBJ1-3; CDR3nt: TGTGCCAGCAGCTCCTTGGGGTCTGGAAACACCATATATTTT; CDR3aa: CASSSLGSGNTIYF
abundance: -; d_gene: -; v_gene: TRBV7-2; j_gene: TRBJ1-2; CDR3nt: TGTGCCAGCAGCCGGTGGCGGCACCGAGCTAACTATGGCTACACCTTC; CDR3aa: CASSRWRHRANYGYTF
abundance: -; d_gene: TRBD2; v_gene: TRBV13; j_gene: TRBJ2-2; CDR3nt: TGTGCCAGCAGCGCGGGCCCTAGCGGGGGGGCCGTCACCGGGGAGCTGTTTTTT; CDR3aa: CASSAGPSGGAVTGELFF
abundance: -; d_gene: -; v_gene: TRBV9; j_gene: TRBJ2-7; CDR3nt: TGTGCCAGCAGCGTAGCGGACCTACCCTACGAGCAGTACTTC; CDR3aa: CASSVADLPYEQYF
abundance: -; d_gene: TRBD2; v_gene: TRBV5-4; j_gene: TRBJ2-7; CDR3nt: TGTGCCAGCAGCTTCGGTAGCGGGATTGCATACGAGCAGTACTTC; CDR3aa: CASSFGSGIAYEQYF
abundance: many; d_gene: -; v_gene: TRBV5-5; j_gene: TRBJ2-2; CDR3nt: TGTGCCAGCAGCGGGGGCTCTAGCGAGAACACCGGGGAGCTGTTTTTT; CDR3aa: CASSGGSSENTGELFF
abundance: -; d_gene: -; v_gene: TRBV2; j_gene: TRBJ2-4; CDR3nt: TGTGCCAGTCAACTCACAGGGAAACTAGCCAAAAACATTCAGTACTTC; CDR3aa: CASQLTGKLAKNIQYF
abundance: -; d_gene: TRBD1; v_gene: TRBV7-9; j_gene: TRBJ2-5; CDR3nt: TGTGCCAGCAGCTCAGAGGACAGGGAGACTTTTGAGACCCAGTACTTC; CDR3aa: CASSSEDRETFETQYF
abundance: -; d_gene: -; v_gene: TRBV19; j_gene: TRBJ2-7; CDR3nt: TGTGCCAGTAGAATAACCCCCGCTCCGACCTACGAGCAGTACTTC; CDR3aa: CASRITPAPTYEQYF
abundance: -; d_gene: TRBD2; v_gene: TRBV11-3; j_gene: TRBJ2-3; CDR3nt: TGTGCCAGCAGCTTAGGCGTTTCTCTAGCGGGCACAGATACGCAGTATTTT; CDR3aa: CASSLGVSLAGTDTQYF
abundance: -; d_gene: -; v_gene: TRBV28; j_gene: TRBJ2-7; CDR3nt: TGTGCCAGCAGTCGGCAAAGCGGACGCACCTACGAGCAGTACTTC; CDR3aa: CASSRQSGRTYEQYF